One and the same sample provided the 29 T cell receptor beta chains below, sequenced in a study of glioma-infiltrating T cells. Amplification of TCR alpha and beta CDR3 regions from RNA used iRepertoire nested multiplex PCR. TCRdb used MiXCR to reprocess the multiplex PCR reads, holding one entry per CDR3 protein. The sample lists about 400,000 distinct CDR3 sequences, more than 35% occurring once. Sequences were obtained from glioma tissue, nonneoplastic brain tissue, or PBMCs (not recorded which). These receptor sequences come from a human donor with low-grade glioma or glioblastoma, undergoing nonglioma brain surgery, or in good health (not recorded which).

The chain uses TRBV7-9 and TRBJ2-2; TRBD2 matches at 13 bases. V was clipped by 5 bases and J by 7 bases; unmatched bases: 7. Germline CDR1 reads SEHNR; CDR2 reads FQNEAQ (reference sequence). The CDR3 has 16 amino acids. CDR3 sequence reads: CASSVGLAGVGGELFF. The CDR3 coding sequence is TGTGCCAGCAGCGTAGGACTAGCGGGAGTGGGCGGGGAGCTGTTTTTT.

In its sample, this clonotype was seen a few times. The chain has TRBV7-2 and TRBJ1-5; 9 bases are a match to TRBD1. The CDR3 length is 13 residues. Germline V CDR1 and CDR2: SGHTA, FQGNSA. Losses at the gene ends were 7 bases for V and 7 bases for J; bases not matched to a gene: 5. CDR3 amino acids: CASTRQGEQPQHF. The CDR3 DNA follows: TGTGCCAGCACCAGACAGGGGGAACAGCCCCAGCATTTT.

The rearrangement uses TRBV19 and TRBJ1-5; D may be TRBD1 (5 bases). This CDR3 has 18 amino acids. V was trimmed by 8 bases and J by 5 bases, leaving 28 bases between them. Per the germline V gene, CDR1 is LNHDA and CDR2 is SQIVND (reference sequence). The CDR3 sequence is CASSPLGAGRGSDQPQHF. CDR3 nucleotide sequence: TGTGCCAGTTCGCCCTTAGGGGCCGGAAGGGGTAGTGATCAGCCCCAGCATTTT.

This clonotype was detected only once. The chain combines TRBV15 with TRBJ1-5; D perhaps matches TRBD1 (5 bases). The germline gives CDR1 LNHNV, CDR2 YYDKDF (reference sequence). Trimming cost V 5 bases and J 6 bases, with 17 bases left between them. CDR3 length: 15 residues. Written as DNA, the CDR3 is TGTGCCACCAGCTCCCACCCAGGGCGCAGTCAGCCCCAGCATTTT. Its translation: CATSSHPGRSQPQHF.

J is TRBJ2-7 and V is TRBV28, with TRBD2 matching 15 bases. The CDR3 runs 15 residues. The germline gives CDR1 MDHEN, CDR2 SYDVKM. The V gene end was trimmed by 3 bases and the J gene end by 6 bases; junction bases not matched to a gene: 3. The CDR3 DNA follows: TGTGCCAGCAGTTTGGGGGGACTAGCGGGAGGCGAGCAGTACTTC. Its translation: CASSLGGLAGGEQYF.

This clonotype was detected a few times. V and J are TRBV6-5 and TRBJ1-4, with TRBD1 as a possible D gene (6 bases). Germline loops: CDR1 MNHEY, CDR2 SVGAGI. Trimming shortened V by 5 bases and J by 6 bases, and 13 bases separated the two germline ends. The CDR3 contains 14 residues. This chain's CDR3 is CASSRTGSDEKLFF. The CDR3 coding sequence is TGTGCCAGCAGTCGAACAGGGTCTGATGAAAAACTGTTTTTT.

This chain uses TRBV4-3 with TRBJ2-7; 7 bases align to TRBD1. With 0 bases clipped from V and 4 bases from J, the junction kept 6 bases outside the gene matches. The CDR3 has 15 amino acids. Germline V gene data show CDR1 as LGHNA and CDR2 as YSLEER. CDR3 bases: TGCGCCAGCAGCCAAGATCCGGGACAGAATTACGAGCAGTACTTC. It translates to CASSQDPGQNYEQYF.

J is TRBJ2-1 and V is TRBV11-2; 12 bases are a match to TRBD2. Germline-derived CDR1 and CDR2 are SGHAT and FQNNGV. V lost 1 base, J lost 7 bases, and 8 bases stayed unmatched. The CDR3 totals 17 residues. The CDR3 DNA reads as TGTGCCAGCAGCTTAGGTGCCCTAGCGGGAGGGAGAAATGAGCAGTTCTTC. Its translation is CASSLGALAGGRNEQFF.

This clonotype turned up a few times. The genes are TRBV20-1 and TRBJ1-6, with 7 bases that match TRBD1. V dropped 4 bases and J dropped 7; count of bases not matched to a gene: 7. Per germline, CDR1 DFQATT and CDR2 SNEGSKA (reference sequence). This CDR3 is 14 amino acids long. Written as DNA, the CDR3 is TGCAGTGCTACCAGACAGGGCATAAATTCACCCCTCCACTTT. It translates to CSATRQGINSPLHF.

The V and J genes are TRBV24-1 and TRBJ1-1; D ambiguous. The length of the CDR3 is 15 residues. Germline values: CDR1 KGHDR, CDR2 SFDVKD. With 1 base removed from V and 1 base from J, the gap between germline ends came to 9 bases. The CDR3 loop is CATSDLYRRNTEAFF. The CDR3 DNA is TGTGCCACCAGTGATTTATACAGAAGGAACACTGAAGCTTTCTTT.

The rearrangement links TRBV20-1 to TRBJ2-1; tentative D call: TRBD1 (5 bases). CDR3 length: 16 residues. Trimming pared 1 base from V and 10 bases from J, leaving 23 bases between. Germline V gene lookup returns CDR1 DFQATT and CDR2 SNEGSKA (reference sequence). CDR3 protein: CSARAVFGAGLYEQFF. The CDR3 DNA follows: TGCAGTGCTAGAGCGGTTTTTGGGGCAGGGCTGTACGAGCAGTTCTTC.

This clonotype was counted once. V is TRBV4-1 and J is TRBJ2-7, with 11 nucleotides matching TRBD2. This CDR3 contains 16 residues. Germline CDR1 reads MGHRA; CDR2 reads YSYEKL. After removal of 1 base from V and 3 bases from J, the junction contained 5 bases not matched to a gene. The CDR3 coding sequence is TGCGCCAGCAGCCAAGTGGGACTAGCGGAGAACTACGAGCAGTACTTC. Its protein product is CASSQVGLAENYEQYF.

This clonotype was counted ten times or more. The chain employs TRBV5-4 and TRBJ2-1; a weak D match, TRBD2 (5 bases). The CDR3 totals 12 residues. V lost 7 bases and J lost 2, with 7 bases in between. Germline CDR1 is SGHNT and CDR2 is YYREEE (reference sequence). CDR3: CASGGTYNEQFF. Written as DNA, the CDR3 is TGTGCCAGCGGAGGAACCTACAATGAGCAGTTCTTC. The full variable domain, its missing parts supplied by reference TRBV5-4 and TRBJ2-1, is ETGVTQSPTHLIKTRGQQVTLRCSSQSGHNTVSWYQQALGQGPQFIFQYYREEENGRGNFPPRFSGLQFPNYSSELNVNALELDDSALYLCASGGTYNEQFFGPGTRLTVL.

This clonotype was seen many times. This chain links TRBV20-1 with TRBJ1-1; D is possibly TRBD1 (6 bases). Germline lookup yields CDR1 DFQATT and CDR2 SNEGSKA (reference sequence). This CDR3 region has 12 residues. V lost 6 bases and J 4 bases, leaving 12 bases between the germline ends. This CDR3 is CSATGWGTEAFF. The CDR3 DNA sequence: TGCAGTGCAACAGGGTGGGGCACTGAAGCTTTCTTT.

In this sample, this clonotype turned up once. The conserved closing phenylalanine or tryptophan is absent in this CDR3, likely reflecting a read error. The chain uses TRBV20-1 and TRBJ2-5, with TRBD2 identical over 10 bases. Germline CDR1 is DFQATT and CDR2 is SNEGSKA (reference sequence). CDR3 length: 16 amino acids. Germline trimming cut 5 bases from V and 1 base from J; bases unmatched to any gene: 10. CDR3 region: CSALIQGLAIQETQYL. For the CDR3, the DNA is TGCAGTGCTCTGATTCAGGGACTAGCGATCCAAGAGACCCAGTACCTC.

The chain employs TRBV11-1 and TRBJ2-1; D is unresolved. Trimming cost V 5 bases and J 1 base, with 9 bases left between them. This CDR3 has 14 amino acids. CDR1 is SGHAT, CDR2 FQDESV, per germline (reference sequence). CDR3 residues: CASSPASSYNEQFF. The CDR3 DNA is TGTGCCAGCAGCCCGGCCTCTTCCTACAATGAGCAGTTCTTC.

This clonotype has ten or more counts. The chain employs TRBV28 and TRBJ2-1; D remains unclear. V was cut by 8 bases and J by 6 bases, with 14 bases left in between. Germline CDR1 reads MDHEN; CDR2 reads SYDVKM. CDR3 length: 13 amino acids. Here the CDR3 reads CASWDLRSNEQFF. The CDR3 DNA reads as TGTGCCAGCTGGGATTTGAGGAGCAATGAGCAGTTCTTC.

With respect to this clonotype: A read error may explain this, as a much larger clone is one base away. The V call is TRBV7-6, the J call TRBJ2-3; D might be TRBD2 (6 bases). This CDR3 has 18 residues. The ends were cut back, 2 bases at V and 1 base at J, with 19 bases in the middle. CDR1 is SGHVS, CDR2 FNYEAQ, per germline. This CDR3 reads CASSLQARGPGGTDTQYF. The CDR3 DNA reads TGTGCCAGCAGCTTACAAGCGAGAGGGCCGGGGGGCACAGATACGCAGTATTTT.

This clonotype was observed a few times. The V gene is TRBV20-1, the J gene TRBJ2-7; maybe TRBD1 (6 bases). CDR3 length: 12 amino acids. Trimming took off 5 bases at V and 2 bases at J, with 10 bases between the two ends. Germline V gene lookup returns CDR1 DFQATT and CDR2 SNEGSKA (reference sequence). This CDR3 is CSAPDRTYEQYF. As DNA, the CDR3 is TGCAGTGCTCCTGACAGGACCTACGAGCAGTACTTC.

The CDR3 sequence: CSARDQGIYGELFF. CDR3 in DNA: TGCAGTGCTAGAGATCAGGGGATTTACGGGGAGCTGTTTTTT. The V call is TRBV20-1, the J call TRBJ2-2; TRBD1 might be the D (6 bases). Per germline, CDR1 DFQATT and CDR2 SNEGSKA (reference sequence). Trimming cost V 0 bases and J 7 bases, with 12 bases left between them. The CDR3 spans 14 residues.

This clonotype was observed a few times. As DNA, the CDR3 is TGCAGTGCTGTACTTTTTGGGTCTGGGGCCAACGTCCTGACTTTC. This encodes CSAVLFGSGANVLTF. The chain carries TRBV20-1 and TRBJ2-6; no clear D. V was pared by 5 bases and J by 1 base, with 12 bases between. There are 15 residues in the CDR3. CDR1 and CDR2 (germline): DFQATT, SNEGSKA (reference sequence).

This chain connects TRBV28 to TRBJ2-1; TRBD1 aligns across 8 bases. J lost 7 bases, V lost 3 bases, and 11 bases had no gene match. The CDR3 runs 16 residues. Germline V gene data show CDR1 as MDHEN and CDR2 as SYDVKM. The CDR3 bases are TGTGCCAGCAGTTTGACTTTAGGACAGGGTTTAAATGAGCAGTTCTTC. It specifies CASSLTLGQGLNEQFF.

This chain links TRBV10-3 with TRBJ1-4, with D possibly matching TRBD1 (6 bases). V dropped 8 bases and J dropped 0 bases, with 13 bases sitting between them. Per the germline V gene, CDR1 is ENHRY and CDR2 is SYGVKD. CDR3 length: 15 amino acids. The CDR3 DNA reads TGTGCCATCGGAACCTCAGGGGCAACTAATGAAAAACTGTTTTTT. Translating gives CAIGTSGATNEKLFF.

Here the CDR3 reads CASSLWGRDRGYEQYF. The DNA for the CDR3 is TGTGCCAGCAGCTTGTGGGGTCGAGACAGGGGCTACGAGCAGTACTTC. V is TRBV28 and J is TRBJ2-7; 8 nucleotides align to TRBD1. The germline V gene has CDR1 MDHEN and CDR2 SYDVKM. V shed 6 bases and J 3 bases; nucleotides not matched to a gene: 13. The CDR3 consists of 16 residues. The complete variable domain, with remaining parts taken from reference TRBV28 and TRBJ2-7, reads DVKVTQSSRYLVKRTGEKVFLECVQDMDHENMFWYRQDPGLGLRLIYFSYDVKMKEKGDIPEGYSVSREKKERFSLILESASTNQTSMYLCASSLWGRDRGYEQYFGPGTRLTVT.

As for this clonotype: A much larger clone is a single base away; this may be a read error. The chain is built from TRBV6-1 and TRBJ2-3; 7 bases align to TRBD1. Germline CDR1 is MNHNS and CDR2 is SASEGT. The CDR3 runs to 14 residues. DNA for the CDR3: TGTGCCAGCAGGGGACAGCCCTACACAGATACGCAGTGTTTT. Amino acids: CASRGQPYTDTQCF.

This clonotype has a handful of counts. Here the CDR3 reads CASSPNIGGGQPQHF. CDR3 DNA: TGTGCCAGCTCACCCAACATTGGGGGAGGGCAGCCCCAGCATTTT. The chain uses TRBV18 and TRBJ1-5, with D maybe TRBD1 (5 bases). The CDR3 runs to 15 residues. CDR1 and CDR2 from the germline V gene are KGHSH and LQKENI. V was pared by 3 bases and J by 7 bases, with 16 bases between.

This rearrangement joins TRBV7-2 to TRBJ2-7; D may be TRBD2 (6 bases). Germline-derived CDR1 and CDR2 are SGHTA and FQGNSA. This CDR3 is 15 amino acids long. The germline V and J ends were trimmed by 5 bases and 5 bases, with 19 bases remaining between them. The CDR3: CASSVGGAKQHEQYF. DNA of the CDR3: TGTGCCAGCAGCGTCGGGGGAGCCAAGCAGCACGAGCAGTACTTC.

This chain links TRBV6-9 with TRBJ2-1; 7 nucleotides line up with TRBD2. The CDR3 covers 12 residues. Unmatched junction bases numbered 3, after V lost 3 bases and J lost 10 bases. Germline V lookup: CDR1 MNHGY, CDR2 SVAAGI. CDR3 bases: TGTGCCAGCAGTTACAAACTAGCGGAGCAGTTCTTC. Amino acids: CASSYKLAEQFF.

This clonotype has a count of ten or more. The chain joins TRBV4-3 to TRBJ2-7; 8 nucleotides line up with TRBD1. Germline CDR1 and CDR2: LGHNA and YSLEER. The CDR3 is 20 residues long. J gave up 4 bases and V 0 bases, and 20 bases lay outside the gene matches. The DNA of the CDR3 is TGCGCCAGCAGCCAAGAATTAGTCGGCAGGGGGCGGATAGCCCCATACGAGCAGTACTTC. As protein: CASSQELVGRGRIAPYEQYF.